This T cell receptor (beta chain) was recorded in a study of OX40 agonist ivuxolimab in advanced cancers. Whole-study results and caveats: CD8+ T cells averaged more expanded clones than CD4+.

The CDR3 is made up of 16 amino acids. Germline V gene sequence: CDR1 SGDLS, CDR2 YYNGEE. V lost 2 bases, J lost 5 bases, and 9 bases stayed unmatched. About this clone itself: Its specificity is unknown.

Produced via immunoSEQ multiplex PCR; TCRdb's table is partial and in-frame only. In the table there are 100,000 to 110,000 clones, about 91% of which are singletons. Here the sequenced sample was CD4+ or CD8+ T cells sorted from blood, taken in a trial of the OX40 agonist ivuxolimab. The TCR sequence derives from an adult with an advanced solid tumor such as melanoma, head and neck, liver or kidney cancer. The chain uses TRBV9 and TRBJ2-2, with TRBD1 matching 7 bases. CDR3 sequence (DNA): TGTGCCAGCAGCGTTTTCGGACAGGACTTGACCGGGGAGCTGTTTTTT. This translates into CASSVFGQDLTGELFF.